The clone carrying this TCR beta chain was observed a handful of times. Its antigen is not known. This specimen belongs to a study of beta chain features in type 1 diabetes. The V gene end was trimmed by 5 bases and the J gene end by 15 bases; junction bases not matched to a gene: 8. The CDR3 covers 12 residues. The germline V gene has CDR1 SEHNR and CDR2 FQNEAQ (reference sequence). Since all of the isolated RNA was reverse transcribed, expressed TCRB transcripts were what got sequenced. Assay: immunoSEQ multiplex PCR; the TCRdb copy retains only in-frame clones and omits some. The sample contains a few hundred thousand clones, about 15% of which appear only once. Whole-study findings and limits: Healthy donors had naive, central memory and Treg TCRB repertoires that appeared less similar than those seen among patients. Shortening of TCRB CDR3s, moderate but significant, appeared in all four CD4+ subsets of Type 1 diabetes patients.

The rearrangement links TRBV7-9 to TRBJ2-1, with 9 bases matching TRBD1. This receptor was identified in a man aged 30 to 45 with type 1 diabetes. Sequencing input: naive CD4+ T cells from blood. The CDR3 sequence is CASSPEGTGSFF. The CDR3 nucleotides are TGTGCCAGCAGCCCAGAGGGGACAGGGTCGTTCTTC.